This TCR beta chain originates from a study of blood T cell repertoires in COVID-19. Study at large: PBMCs, B-cell-depleted T cells, or T cells were the source of the cDNA or gDNA that made up the material.

This clone has only a few counts. CDR3 size: 15 residues. Germline V gene data show CDR1 as SGHRS and CDR2 as YFSETQ. The V end lost 3 bases, the J end lost 2 bases, and 15 bases lay between the germline ends. Sequencing was performed with immunoSEQ multiplex PCR; in TCRdb, only in-frame clones are kept and a portion is missing. Among some 180,000 clones listed, 75% to 85% were seen once. This TCR was recovered from a human donor in a cohort sampled during active COVID-19. Material for sequencing was peripheral blood. This chain joins TRBV5-1 and TRBJ2-7; D might be TRBD1 (6 bases). The CDR3 sequence is CASSWLDSSPYEQYF. The CDR3 nucleotides are TGCGCCAGCAGCTGGTTGGACAGTTCCCCCTACGAGCAGTACTTC.